The T cell receptor beta chain described here comes from a study of control samples from healthy donors and cancer patients. From germline, CDR1 is LNHDA and CDR2 SQIVND (reference sequence). Trimming took 3 bases from V and 3 from J, leaving 24 bases between them. This CDR3 has 19 amino acids. The assay was immunoSEQ multiplex PCR, and TCRdb's table has in-frame clones only and misses some. Counted here are over 150,000 clones, 95% to 96% occurring once; the ten biggest clones make up 0.95% to 1.1%. The chain links TRBV19 to TRBJ1-5; tentatively, D is TRBD1 (5 bases). The origin of this receptor is a woman between 25 and 40 years old in good health. Input material: blood. The CDR3 here is CASSMNPAQGYGTNQPQHF. In DNA form, the CDR3 reads TGTGCCAGTAGTATGAATCCCGCTCAGGGTTATGGGACCAATCAGCCCCAGCATTTT.